The 23 T cell receptor beta chains reported below all come from one sample, sequenced in a study of blood T cell repertoires in COVID-19. Data came from immunoSEQ multiplex PCR; TCRdb stores just in-frame clones and leaves some out. Here the sample spans under 150,000 clones, 80% to 90% being singletons. Sequencing was carried out using peripheral blood. The receptors were sampled from a man in his forties or fifties with acute or convalescent COVID-19.

The chain combines TRBV4-1 with TRBJ2-2; D gene ambiguous. The germline V gene encodes CDR1 MGHRA and CDR2 YSYEKL. The CDR3 consists of 12 residues. V dropped 6 bases and J dropped 6 bases, with 8 bases sitting between them. In nucleotides, the CDR3 is TGCGCCAGCAGGCATACACCCGGGGAGCTGTTTTTT. Encoded protein: CASRHTPGELFF.

The chain uses TRBV7-9 and TRBJ1-1; D might be TRBD1 (5 bases). The CDR3 has 15 amino acids. The germline V and J ends were trimmed by 1 base and 4 bases, with 13 bases remaining between them. Germline V gene sequence: CDR1 SEHNR, CDR2 FQNEAQ (reference sequence). The CDR3 DNA sequence: TGTGCCAGCAGCTTAGTGTCGGCCGGGGGCACTGAAGCTTTCTTT. Protein: CASSLVSAGGTEAFF.

V is TRBV5-1 and J is TRBJ2-7, with 9 bases that match TRBD1. With V trimmed by 1 base and J by 0 bases, 5 bases remained unmatched. CDR1 SGHRS and CDR2 YFSETQ come from the germline V gene. The CDR3 has 16 residues. The CDR3 spells CASSLRQGVVSYEQYF. In DNA, the CDR3 is TGCGCCAGCAGCTTGAGACAGGGGGTGGTCTCCTACGAGCAGTACTTC. Full variable domain (missing parts from reference TRBV5-1 and TRBJ2-7): KAGVTQTPRYLIKTRGQQVTLSCSPISGHRSVSWYQQTPGQGLQFLFEYFSETQRNKGNFPGRFSGRQFSNSRSEMNVSTLELGDSALYLCASSLRQGVVSYEQYFGPGTRLTVT.

This clone was found a few times. The chain recombines TRBV12-3 or TRBV12-4 with TRBJ2-7; TRBD2 matches at 7 bases. This CDR3 region has 13 residues. Losses at the gene ends were 4 bases for V and 3 bases for J; bases not matched to a gene: 3. CDR3 amino acids: CASSWGGVYEQYF. CDR3 coding DNA: TGTGCCAGCAGTTGGGGGGGGGTCTACGAGCAGTACTTC.

This chain uses TRBV19 with TRBJ2-7; D remains unclear. V shed 3 bases and J shed 4 bases, with 13 bases lying between them. The germline V gene encodes CDR1 LNHDA and CDR2 SQIVND (reference sequence). The CDR3 consists of 14 residues. The CDR3 DNA reads TGTGCCAGTAGTATGAGACGGAGCTATTACGAGCAGTACTTC. Residues: CASSMRRSYYEQYF.

This chain uses TRBV6-1 with TRBJ1-5; D is uncertain. CDR3 length: 18 residues. Trimming left V 1 base short and J 0 bases short, with 16 bases between. Germline assignment: CDR1 MNHNS and CDR2 SASEGT. The CDR3 bases are TGTGCCAGCAGTGAAGTGAGTTTTATGCGTAATAGCAATCAGCCCCAGCATTTT. This gives the protein CASSEVSFMRNSNQPQHF.

The chain couples TRBV6-1 to TRBJ2-2, with D maybe TRBD2 (6 bases). Germline loops: CDR1 MNHNS, CDR2 SASEGT. The CDR3 covers 15 residues. Trimming removed 3 bases from V and 7 bases from J, with 15 bases in between. The CDR3 DNA sequence: TGTGCCAGCAGTGACCCGCGCGGACTACGCGGGGAGCTGTTTTTT. It specifies CASSDPRGLRGELFF.

The genes are TRBV25-1 and TRBJ2-1; TRBD2 aligns across 11 bases. CDR1 MGHDK and CDR2 SYGVNS come from the germline V gene. The CDR3 consists of 16 residues. Trimming at V came to 3 bases and at J to 4 bases, leaving 5 bases not matched to a gene. The DNA of the CDR3 is TGTGCCAGCAGTGAGTCTAGCGGGGGGCGGTACAATGAGCAGTTCTTC. This sequence encodes CASSESSGGRYNEQFF.

J is TRBJ1-4 and V is TRBV7-9; 7 bases are shared with TRBD1. V was pared by 5 bases and J by 5 bases, with 8 bases of the junction left unmatched. Germline loops: CDR1 SEHNR, CDR2 FQNEAQ (reference sequence). This CDR3 has 15 amino acids. CDR3 nucleotide sequence: TGTGCCAGCAGCCGTACCGGGACAGAGAATGAAAAACTGTTTTTT. It specifies CASSRTGTENEKLFF. The full variable domain, with the rest looked up from reference TRBV7-9 and TRBJ1-4, is DTGVSQNPRHKITKRGQNVTFRCDPISEHNRLYWYRQTLGQGPEFLTYFQNEAQLEKSRLLSDRFSAERPKGSFSTLEIQRTEQGDSAMYLCASSRTGTENEKLFFGSGTQLSVL.

The chain recombines TRBV18 with TRBJ2-7; maybe TRBD1 (6 bases). V was pared by 2 bases and J by 4 bases, with 9 bases between. From germline, CDR1 is KGHSH and CDR2 LQKENI. This CDR3 comprises 13 residues. The CDR3 sequence: CASSPGGVYEQYF. The CDR3 DNA sequence: TGTGCCAGCTCACCAGGGGGCGTTTACGAGCAGTACTTC.

The chain recombines TRBV7-9 with TRBJ2-5; no definite D call. V shed 5 bases and J shed 1 base, with 14 bases lying between them. Germline V lookup: CDR1 SEHNR, CDR2 FQNEAQ (reference sequence). The CDR3 covers 15 residues. The CDR3 DNA follows: TGTGCCAGCAGCCAACCCCCTTGGAGCCAAGAGACCCAGTACTTC. Its translation is CASSQPPWSQETQYF.

V usage is TRBV18 and J usage is TRBJ2-3; no reliable D call. Looked up from germline, CDR1 is KGHSH and CDR2 is LQKENI. Deletions cut 3 bases from V and 0 bases from J, with 13 bases between. The CDR3 has 16 residues. The CDR3 sequence: CASSPSSLTSTDTQYF. The DNA for the CDR3 is TGTGCCAGCTCACCCTCATCATTGACTAGCACAGATACGCAGTATTTT.

The genes are TRBV29-1 and TRBJ2-7, with 10 bases identical to TRBD1. V lost 1 base to trimming and J lost 6 bases; unmatched junction nucleotides: 18. Germline CDR1 SQVTM, CDR2 ANQGSEA. The CDR3 covers 18 residues. CDR3 nucleotide sequence: TGCAGCGTTGAAGGATGGGGGATCGGGACAGGGGATTATGGCGAGCAGTACTTC. It encodes CSVEGWGIGTGDYGEQYF.

This sequence joins TRBV13 and TRBJ1-4; D is unclear. This CDR3 is 15 amino acids long. Trimming shortened V by 6 bases and J by 0 bases, and 11 bases separated the two germline ends. Germline V gene lookup returns CDR1 PRHDT and CDR2 FYEKMQ (reference sequence). Here the CDR3 reads CASRLSRATNEKLFF. The CDR3 coding sequence is TGTGCCAGCAGATTATCGAGAGCAACTAATGAAAAACTGTTTTTT.

The chain is built from TRBV29-1 and TRBJ2-7; TRBD1 is a possible D gene (5 bases). Trimming cost V 4 bases and J 3 bases, with 10 bases left between them. CDR1 is SQVTM, CDR2 ANQGSEA, per germline. The CDR3 length is 12 residues. CDR3 coding DNA: TGCAGCGTTGGCCAGGGCTTCTACGAGCAGTACTTC. Its translation is CSVGQGFYEQYF.

This chain connects TRBV2 to TRBJ1-2; 11 bases are a match to TRBD1. The trim removed 5 bases at V and 6 bases at J, leaving 5 bases unmatched. The germline gives CDR1 SNHLY, CDR2 FYNNEI. This CDR3 has 14 amino acids. The CDR3 DNA is TGTGCCAGCAGTTCCCGGACAGGGGGCGATGGCTACACCTTC. Residues: CASSSRTGGDGYTF.

J is TRBJ2-5 and V is TRBV7-9; D is possibly TRBD2 (6 bases). V lost 8 bases and J lost 1, with 14 bases in between. The germline CDR1 and CDR2 sequences are SEHNR and FQNEAQ (reference sequence). This CDR3 region has 14 residues. CDR3 sequence (DNA): TGTGCCAGCCTATCGGGGGACTTCCAAGAGACCCAGTACTTC. This gives the protein CASLSGDFQETQYF.

The chain has TRBV3-1 (or the pseudogene TRBV3-2) and TRBJ1-1; D gene ambiguous. CDR1 LGHDT and CDR2 YNNKEL come from the germline V gene (reference sequence). V was pared by 0 bases and J by 10 bases, with 21 bases between. The CDR3 loop spans 16 amino acids. For the CDR3, the DNA is TGTGCCAGCAGCCAAGATCCCGAGGTGGCTCTGGGAGGAGCTTTCTTT. It translates to CASSQDPEVALGGAFF.

This chain uses TRBV3-1 (or the pseudogene TRBV3-2) with TRBJ2-3; 7 bases match TRBD2. The V and J ends lost 4 bases and 5 bases, in that order; junction bases with no gene match: 0. This CDR3 comprises 12 residues. CDR1 and CDR2 (germline): LGHDT, YNNKEL (reference sequence). This CDR3 is CASSPGGDTQYF. The CDR3 coding sequence is TGTGCCAGCAGCCCGGGGGGAGATACGCAGTATTTT.

This sequence joins TRBV11-3 and TRBJ2-3; 8 bases match TRBD2. V shed 6 bases and J 4 bases; nucleotides not matched to a gene: 3. CDR1 is SGHNT and CDR2 is YENEEA in the germline V gene. This CDR3 has 13 amino acids. CDR3 bases: TGTGCCAGCAGACCAGCGGGGGCAGATACGCAGTATTTT. It encodes CASRPAGADTQYF.

V is TRBV2 and J is TRBJ1-2, with TRBD1 matching 8 bases. V trimming: 6 bases; J trimming: 8 bases; junction bases outside the gene matches: 5. Germline values: CDR1 SNHLY, CDR2 FYNNEI. CDR3 length equals 12 residues. The CDR3, as DNA: TGTGCCAGCAGACAGACAGGGGTAGGCTACACCTTC. The encoded protein is CASRQTGVGYTF.

This chain joins TRBV3-1 (or the pseudogene TRBV3-2) and TRBJ1-4; TRBD1 aligns across 7 bases. CDR1 is LGHDT, CDR2 YNNKEL, per germline (reference sequence). The CDR3 length is 16 residues. Trimming at V came to 1 base and at J to 0 bases, leaving 2 bases not matched to a gene. CDR3 DNA sequence: TGTGCCAGCAGCCAAGCGGGGACAGCAACTAATGAAAAACTGTTTTTT. Translated, it gives CASSQAGTATNEKLFF.

The chain links TRBV7-6 to TRBJ1-5, with D maybe TRBD1 (6 bases). This CDR3 has 13 amino acids. V was shortened by 0 bases and J by 8 bases, with 8 bases between the two germline ends. Germline CDR1 SGHVS, CDR2 FNYEAQ. The CDR3 is CASSLAGGEPQHF. Here the CDR3 DNA reads TGTGCCAGCAGCTTAGCAGGGGGGGAGCCCCAGCATTTT.